The 4 T cell receptor beta chains in this list originate from one sample, sequenced in a study of cytomegalovirus exposure and HLA in healthy donors. Researchers ran the PCR with 60 Vbeta and 13 Jbeta primers. Clones were sequenced by immunoSEQ multiplex PCR, and TCRdb holds only the in-frame ones, with some missing. The sample records about 130,000 clones, approximately 80% being singletons. Sequencing input: PBMCs. Receptors originate from a male donor in good health and CMV-seronegative.

The chain couples TRBV7-3 to TRBJ2-1; D possibly corresponds to TRBD2 (7 bases). CDR1 and CDR2 (germline): SGHTA, FQGTGA. Trimming took 1 base from V and 9 from J, leaving 16 bases between them. The CDR3 contains 15 residues. This chain's CDR3 is CASSLINGGLGEQFF. In DNA form, the CDR3 reads TGTGCCAGCAGCTTAATTAACGGGGGGCTGGGTGAGCAGTTCTTC.

Concerning this clone: The junction and the germline gene differ at one end; a read error may be behind it. The CDR3 reads CASSTNGLTF. CDR3 DNA: TGTGCCAGCAGTACCAACGGCCTGACTTTC. The chain links TRBV2 to TRBJ2-6, with unresolved D. Per germline, CDR1 SNHLY and CDR2 FYNNEI. The CDR3 is 10 residues long. The variable domain in full, with the rest retrieved from reference TRBV2 and TRBJ2-6, is EPEVTQTPSHQVTQMGQEVILRCVPISNHLYFYWYRQILGQKVEFLVSFYNNEISEKSEIFDDQFSVERPDGSNFTLKIRSTKLEDSAMYFCASSTNGLTFGAGSRLTVL.

The chain couples TRBV2 to TRBJ1-2; D might be TRBD1 (6 bases). Germline V gene lookup returns CDR1 SNHLY and CDR2 FYNNEI. V was clipped by 3 bases and J by 3 bases, with 8 bases between them. The CDR3 runs to 13 residues. The CDR3 coding sequence is TGTGCCAGCAGTGATAACAGGGACTATGGCTACACCTTC. Translating gives CASSDNRDYGYTF. The variable domain in full, completed from reference TRBV2 and TRBJ1-2, reads EPEVTQTPSHQVTQMGQEVILRCVPISNHLYFYWYRQILGQKVEFLVSFYNNEISEKSEIFDDQFSVERPDGSNFTLKIRSTKLEDSAMYFCASSDNRDYGYTFGSGTRLTVV.

The chain couples TRBV19 to TRBJ2-5; TRBD1 is a possible D gene (6 bases). The assigned J gene may be wrong: the sequence end matches TRBJ2-7 better. The CDR3 contains 14 residues. In germline, CDR1 is LNHDA, CDR2 SQIVND (reference sequence). DNA for the CDR3: TGTGCCAGTAGTATAACAGGGACCTCCTACGAGCAGTACTTC. It specifies CASSITGTSYEQYF.